The 26 T cell receptor beta chains listed next were all sequenced from one sample in a study of shared clonotypes between healthy human individuals. CD45RO-negative, CCR7-selected cells formed the naive CD8 fraction, which excluded terminally differentiated effector memory CD45RA+ cells. The protocol was immunoSEQ multiplex PCR, while the TCRdb copy is restricted to in-frame clones and leaves out a portion. The sample includes under 2,000,000 clones, about 95% seen only once; the top ten take less than 1.5%. The sample comprised naive CD8+ T cells sorted from blood. The receptors here all came from a man aged 18 to 30 in good health.

This rearrangement joins TRBV5-1 to TRBJ2-1; 10 bases are shared with TRBD2. The CDR3 spans 16 residues. The germline gives CDR1 SGHRS, CDR2 YFSETQ. The V segment lost 3 bases and the J segment 0 bases; nucleotides outside the gene matches: 3. CDR3 DNA sequence: TGCGCCAGCAGCTACCTAGCGGGAGTCTCCTACAATGAGCAGTTCTTC. It translates to CASSYLAGVSYNEQFF.

This clone showed up just once. The chain uses TRBV28 and TRBJ2-7, with 10 bases fitting TRBD2. Unmatched junction bases numbered 7, after V lost 5 bases and J lost 3 bases. CDR3 length: 15 amino acids. The V gene's germline CDR1 is MDHEN and CDR2 SYDVKM. The CDR3 is CASSLPGTSDYEQYF. As DNA, the CDR3 is TGTGCCAGCAGTCTCCCCGGGACTAGCGACTACGAGCAGTACTTC.

V usage is TRBV27 and J usage is TRBJ2-3; D perhaps matches TRBD2 (6 bases). The CDR3 is made up of 14 amino acids. V gave up 2 bases and J gave up 4 bases, with 10 bases separating them. Germline lookup yields CDR1 MNHEY and CDR2 SMNVEV (reference sequence). CDR3 protein: CASSLAGFADTQYF. In nucleotides, the CDR3 is TGTGCCAGCAGTTTAGCGGGGTTCGCAGATACGCAGTATTTT.

This chain links TRBV4-1 with TRBJ2-7, with 12 bases fitting TRBD2. The CDR3 sequence is 16 residues long. Germline V gives CDR1 MGHRA, CDR2 YSYEKL. V was pared by 3 bases and J by 1 base, with 4 bases of the junction left unmatched. CDR3 coding DNA: TGCGCCAGCAGCCACCAACTAGCGGGGGGATCCTACGAGCAGTACTTC. Translating gives CASSHQLAGGSYEQYF.

The chain carries TRBV6-5 and TRBJ2-1; TRBD2 agrees at 9 bases. CDR1 MNHEY and CDR2 SVGAGI come from the germline V gene. There are 14 residues in the CDR3. V shed 2 bases, J shed 7 bases, and the junction held 3 bases outside the gene matches. In DNA, the CDR3 is TGTGCCAGCAGTTACGTGCGGGAGGGGAATGAGCAGTTCTTC. Its translation is CASSYVREGNEQFF.

The rearrangement joins TRBV6-5 to TRBJ2-3; D not certain. Germline CDR1 MNHEY, CDR2 SVGAGI. This CDR3 region has 15 residues. Trimming took off 2 bases at V and 0 bases at J, with 9 bases between the two ends. The CDR3 reads CASSYETASTDTQYF. The CDR3 bases are TGTGCCAGCAGTTACGAAACAGCAAGCACAGATACGCAGTATTTT.

A single count supports this clone. The rearrangement uses TRBV27 and TRBJ1-2, with D possibly TRBD1 on 6 matching bases. Trimming pared 4 bases from V and 4 bases from J, leaving 22 bases between. Germline values: CDR1 MNHEY, CDR2 SMNVEV (reference sequence). The CDR3 consists of 17 residues. CDR3 coding DNA: TGTGCCAGCAGTTCCATAAGTCCAGGGGCCTCTTCCTATGGCTACACCTTC. This codes for CASSSISPGASSYGYTF.

The chain joins TRBV7-9 to TRBJ1-1; D call uncertain. The germline V gene has CDR1 SEHNR and CDR2 FQNEAQ (reference sequence). Trimming removed 5 bases at V and 3 bases at J, with 10 bases between. This CDR3 spans 13 amino acids. CDR3 sequence reads: CASSPQSDTEAFF. In nucleotides, the CDR3 is TGTGCCAGCAGCCCACAGAGCGACACTGAAGCTTTCTTT.

The rearrangement uses TRBV9 and TRBJ2-3, with 8 bases matching TRBD2. Germline V gene lookup returns CDR1 SGDLS and CDR2 YYNGEE. V was clipped by 0 bases and J by 2 bases; unmatched bases: 8. This CDR3 is 17 amino acids long. The CDR3, as DNA: TGTGCCAGCAGCGTAGAGTCTAGCGGGCCCGCCACAGATACGCAGTATTTT. This translates into CASSVESSGPATDTQYF.

The chain employs TRBV7-9 and TRBJ2-3, with 9 bases matching TRBD2. V dropped 4 bases and J dropped 2; count of bases not matched to a gene: 10. This CDR3 comprises 17 residues. Germline-derived CDR1 and CDR2 are SEHNR and FQNEAQ (reference sequence). The CDR3 protein is CASSSYLTSGYTDTQYF. The CDR3 DNA reads as TGTGCCAGCAGCTCCTACCTGACTAGCGGTTACACAGATACGCAGTATTTT.

The rearrangement joins TRBV4-3 to TRBJ1-1, with 8 bases identical to TRBD1. This CDR3 is 14 amino acids long. Trimming removed 4 bases from V and 8 bases from J; junction bases left unmatched: 9. Germline V lookup: CDR1 LGHNA, CDR2 YSLEER. The CDR3 here is CASSRLTGDGEAFF. CDR3 DNA sequence: TGCGCCAGCAGCCGACTGACAGGGGACGGAGAAGCTTTCTTT.

The chain combines TRBV6-1 with TRBJ2-7; 8 bases agree with TRBD1. The CDR3 has 15 residues. Germline assignment: CDR1 MNHNS and CDR2 SASEGT. V lost 0 bases and J lost 3; bases outside the gene matches: 4. The chain's CDR3 is CASSEARTGNYEQYF. The CDR3, as DNA: TGTGCCAGCAGTGAAGCAAGGACAGGGAACTACGAGCAGTACTTC.

The chain carries TRBV5-6 and TRBJ2-7; 7 bases agree with TRBD2. V trimming: 3 bases; J trimming: 2 bases; junction bases outside the gene matches: 5. This CDR3 region has 14 residues. CDR1 and CDR2 (germline): SGHDT, YYEEEE. The CDR3 nucleotides are TGTGCCAGCAGCTATACTAGCGCAACCTACGAGCAGTACTTC. Translated: CASSYTSATYEQYF. The variable domain in full, with the rest retrieved from reference TRBV5-6 and TRBJ2-7, is DAGVTQSPTHLIKTRGQQVTLRCSPKSGHDTVSWYQQALGQGPQFIFQYYEEEERQRGNFPDRFSGHQFPNYSSELNVNALLLGDSALYLCASSYTSATYEQYFGPGTRLTVT.

This sequence joins TRBV7-6 and TRBJ2-7; TRBD2 matches 7 bases. Losses at the gene ends were 4 bases for V and 3 bases for J; bases not matched to a gene: 9. This CDR3 is 15 amino acids long. Germline-derived CDR1 and CDR2 are SGHVS and FNYEAQ. Here the CDR3 reads CASSSDPGTIYEQYF. The CDR3 DNA reads TGTGCCAGCAGCTCCGACCCCGGGACTATCTACGAGCAGTACTTC. Full variable domain (missing parts from reference TRBV7-6 and TRBJ2-7): GAGVSQSPRYKVTKRGQDVALRCDPISGHVSLYWYRQALGQGPEFLTYFNYEAQQDKSGLPNDRFSAERPEGSISTLTIQRTEQRDSAMYRCASSSDPGTIYEQYFGPGTRLTVT.

The chain combines TRBV11-2 with TRBJ2-7; D possibly corresponds to TRBD2 (6 bases). The germline V and J ends were trimmed by 1 base and 6 bases, with 19 bases remaining between them. This CDR3 contains 16 residues. Per the germline V gene, CDR1 is SGHAT and CDR2 is FQNNGV. Here the CDR3 DNA reads TGTGCCAGCAGCTTAGTCGAGTGGGCAGGAGGGGTCGAGCAGTACTTC. It yields the protein CASSLVEWAGGVEQYF.

As regards this clone: The sample holds other DNA sequences that translate to the same CDR3. This chain joins TRBV7-9 and TRBJ2-3; the D gene is possibly TRBD1 (5 bases). The CDR3 spans 13 residues. The germline CDR1 and CDR2 sequences are SEHNR and FQNEAQ (reference sequence). V lost 1 base and J 5 bases, leaving 7 bases between the germline ends. The CDR3 sequence is CASSLVREDTQYF. The CDR3 DNA reads TGTGCCAGCAGCTTAGTCAGGGAAGATACGCAGTATTTT.

The CDR3 here is CAWSVVRNEQFF. The CDR3 nucleotides are TGTGCCTGGAGTGTAGTTCGGAATGAGCAGTTCTTC. The chain couples TRBV30 to TRBJ2-1; D uncertain. V lost 0 bases and J 7 bases, leaving 7 bases between the germline ends. In germline, CDR1 is GTSNPN, CDR2 SVGIG (reference sequence). The CDR3 consists of 12 residues.

Only one count was recorded for this clone. The CDR3, as DNA: TGTGCCAGCACCTCGCGAGGACCCGACACAGATACGCAGTATTTT. Amino acids: CASTSRGPDTDTQYF. This rearrangement joins TRBV27 to TRBJ2-3; unclear D gene. The V end was cut by 7 bases, the J end by 2 bases, with 16 bases between. CDR3 length: 15 amino acids. Germline loops: CDR1 MNHEY, CDR2 SMNVEV (reference sequence).

The chain uses TRBV5-6 and TRBJ2-1; D is unclear. Trimming pared 0 bases from V and 8 bases from J, leaving 6 bases between. This CDR3 contains 12 residues. Germline V gene lookup returns CDR1 SGHDT and CDR2 YYEEEE. The CDR3 protein is CASSLGVDEQFF. The CDR3 DNA sequence: TGTGCCAGCAGCTTGGGGGTGGATGAGCAGTTCTTC. Drawing the rest from reference TRBV5-6 and TRBJ2-1, the complete variable domain is DAGVTQSPTHLIKTRGQQVTLRCSPKSGHDTVSWYQQALGQGPQFIFQYYEEEERQRGNFPDRFSGHQFPNYSSELNVNALLLGDSALYLCASSLGVDEQFFGPGTRLTVL.

The chain couples TRBV11-2 to TRBJ2-7; 7 nucleotides agree with TRBD1. Germline V gene data show CDR1 as SGHAT and CDR2 as FQNNGV. V trimming: 3 bases; J trimming: 7 bases; junction bases outside the gene matches: 6. CDR3 length: 13 residues. As DNA, the CDR3 is TGTGCCAGCAGCTTCCCTGACAGGGTTGAGCAGTACTTC. It yields the protein CASSFPDRVEQYF.

The chain recombines TRBV11-2 with TRBJ1-2; D gene ambiguous. Trimming pared 1 base from V and 4 bases from J, leaving 13 bases between. Germline CDR1 and CDR2: SGHAT and FQNNGV. CDR3 length equals 15 residues. The CDR3 DNA reads as TGTGCCAGCAGCTTAGTTGGCAATGGCCTCTATGGCTACACCTTC. Residues: CASSLVGNGLYGYTF. The variable domain in full, completed from reference TRBV11-2 and TRBJ1-2, reads EAGVAQSPRYKIIEKRQSVAFWCNPISGHATLYWYQQILGQGPKLLIQFQNNGVVDDSQLPKDRFSAERLKGVDSTLKIQPAKLEDSAVYLCASSLVGNGLYGYTFGSGTRLTVV.

The chain employs TRBV5-6 and TRBJ2-3; TRBD2 matches at 12 bases. Per the germline V gene, CDR1 is SGHDT and CDR2 is YYEEEE. V shed 4 bases, J shed 2 bases, and the junction held 5 bases outside the gene matches. CDR3 length: 16 amino acids. The CDR3: CASSTTSGGTTDTQYF. The CDR3 DNA reads TGTGCCAGCAGCACGACTAGCGGGGGTACCACAGATACGCAGTATTTT.

The chain joins TRBV10-3 to TRBJ2-1; D is perhaps TRBD2 (5 bases). This CDR3 comprises 16 residues. CDR1 is ENHRY, CDR2 SYGVKD, per germline. Deletions cut 0 bases from V and 0 bases from J, with 9 bases between. DNA for the CDR3: TGTGCCATCAGTGAGTCCGGGGAGAGCTCCTACAATGAGCAGTTCTTC. Protein product: CAISESGESSYNEQFF.

V and J are TRBV7-9 and TRBJ1-2; D not resolved. Germline V gene sequence: CDR1 SEHNR, CDR2 FQNEAQ (reference sequence). This CDR3 spans 15 amino acids. V was pared by 2 bases and J by 7 bases, with 17 bases between. CDR3 residues: CASSLTRIPGGGYTF. CDR3 DNA sequence: TGTGCCAGCAGCTTAACAAGGATCCCAGGTGGTGGCTACACCTTC.

V gene TRBV7-3 combines with J gene TRBJ1-1; no definite D call. CDR1 and CDR2 (germline): SGHTA, FQGTGA. CDR3 size: 14 residues. V gave up 3 bases and J gave up 2 bases, with 10 bases separating them. The CDR3 loop reads CASSLTGLNTEAFF. CDR3 bases: TGTGCCAGCAGCTTGACGGGTCTTAACACTGAAGCTTTCTTT.

The chain has TRBV10-1 and TRBJ1-1; D uncertain. The CDR3 totals 13 residues. Germline V gene data show CDR1 as WNHNN and CDR2 as SYGVQD (reference sequence). V was shortened by 5 bases and J by 6 bases, with 13 bases between the two germline ends. The CDR3 region has the DNA TGCGCCAGCAGTAACGACTGGACCCCTGAAGCTTTCTTT. It codes for CASSNDWTPEAFF.